This T cell receptor (beta chain) was found in a study of T cell responses to AZD1222 COVID-19 vaccine. As for the study in general: Analyses pooled second doses at about 4 or about 12 weeks. Study observations and caveats: Rises in breadth and depth of Spike-specific TCRs came after two AZD1222 doses.

Generated by immunoSEQ multiplex PCR, the TCRdb table keeps only in-frame clones and is missing some. The sample includes 120,000 to 150,000 clones, approximately 90% seen only once; the top ten take around 5%. A remark on this clone: The antigen is undetermined.

Trimming removed 8 bases from V and 5 bases from J; junction bases left unmatched: 6. The CDR3 is 14 amino acids. Germline values: CDR1 MNHEY, CDR2 SVGAGI. The source material was peripheral blood, sampled on day 0 of AZD1222 vaccination. J is TRBJ1-5 and V is TRBV6-5; TRBD1 matches at 10 bases. The source is an adult in good health. The CDR3, as DNA: TGTGCCAGCTCGACAGGGGGCGGTGATCAGCCCCAGCATTTT. Translating gives CASSTGGGDQPQHF.